One and the same sample provided the 25 T cell receptor beta chains below, sequenced in a study of cytomegalovirus exposure and HLA in healthy donors listed by TCRdb under 2017. Libraries came from the immunoSEQ multiplex PCR assay. For the multiplex PCR, a mixture combining 60 forward primers for TCR Vbeta segments and 13 reverse primers for TCR Jbeta segments was used. Sourced from immuneACCESS, this table was stored by TCRdb with only in-frame sequences that have V and J called. A share of the clones is absent; for the studies checked, an unresolved V gene accounts for under half, and the remainder has no known explanation. The sample contains a few hundred thousand clones, 80% to 95% of them found a single time. Around 1.7% of the sample comes from the top ten. Sequenced input: PBMCs. Receptors were obtained from a girl aged 2 to 10 in good health and CMV-seronegative.

This chain uses TRBV18 with TRBJ1-6; 10 bases fit TRBD1. Germline CDR1 is KGHSH and CDR2 is LQKENI. V trimming: 5 bases; J trimming: 13 bases; junction bases outside the gene matches: 14. The CDR3 runs to 16 residues. CDR3 in amino acids: CASSAAPGTGVHPLHF. Here the CDR3 DNA reads TGTGCCAGCTCAGCCGCTCCCGGGACAGGGGTCCACCCCCTCCACTTT.

The chain is built from TRBV5-6 and TRBJ2-2, with D uncertain. The germline CDR1 and CDR2 sequences are SGHDT and YYEEEE. Trimming pared 4 bases from V and 7 bases from J, leaving 8 bases between. The CDR3 has 12 residues. The CDR3 here is CASSAGYGELFF. DNA of the CDR3: TGTGCCAGCAGCGCAGGCTACGGGGAGCTGTTTTTT.

The rearrangement uses TRBV30 and TRBJ1-3; D not resolved. The CDR3 spans 15 residues. V was shortened by 4 bases and J by 0 bases, with 13 bases between the two germline ends. The germline V gene encodes CDR1 GTSNPN and CDR2 SVGIG (reference sequence). CDR3: CAWNIWASSGNTIYF. The CDR3 DNA sequence: TGTGCCTGGAACATATGGGCGAGCTCTGGAAACACCATATATTTT. Supplemented by reference TRBV30 and TRBJ1-3, the full variable domain reads SQTIHQWPATLVQPVGSPLSLECTVEGTSNPNLYWYRQAAGRGLQLLFYSVGIGQISSEVPQNLSASRPQDRQFILSSKKLLLSDSGFYLCAWNIWASSGNTIYFGEGSWLTVV.

This chain links TRBV11-3 with TRBJ2-1, with 14 nucleotides matching TRBD2. The germline V gene has CDR1 SGHNT and CDR2 YENEEA. Germline trimming cut 5 bases from V and 8 bases from J; bases unmatched to any gene: 8. CDR3 length: 16 residues. The CDR3 sequence is CASSSGTSGGRDEQFF. CDR3 in DNA: TGTGCCAGCAGCAGCGGGACTAGCGGGGGAAGGGATGAGCAGTTCTTC.

The V and J genes are TRBV4-1 and TRBJ2-3, with 12 bases aligning to TRBD2. Trimming removed 2 bases from V and 2 bases from J; junction bases left unmatched: 8. Germline lookup yields CDR1 MGHRA and CDR2 YSYEKL. The CDR3 loop spans 18 amino acids. The CDR3 DNA reads TGCGCCAGCAGCCAACGTGGACTAGCGGGGTTCAACACAGATACGCAGTATTTT. Amino acids: CASSQRGLAGFNTDTQYF.

The rearrangement joins TRBV6-4 to TRBJ2-2; 12 bases are shared with TRBD2. CDR1 and CDR2 (germline): MRHNA, SNTAGT. The CDR3 is 16 amino acids. V shed 4 bases, J shed 5 bases, and the junction held 5 bases outside the gene matches. CDR3 coding DNA: TGTGCCAGCAGTGCCCTAGCGGGAGGGCATACCGGGGAGCTGTTTTTT. Its protein is CASSALAGGHTGELFF.

The chain recombines TRBV10-3 with TRBJ1-1, with TRBD1 matching over 8 bases. CDR3 length: 14 amino acids. J lost 10 bases, V lost 2 bases, and 9 bases had no gene match. Germline V gives CDR1 ENHRY, CDR2 SYGVKD. Here the CDR3 reads CAISEPDRASGAFF. CDR3 DNA: TGTGCCATCAGTGAGCCGGACAGGGCCTCGGGAGCTTTCTTT.

The chain is built from TRBV11-2 and TRBJ2-1; no clear D gene. This CDR3 comprises 14 residues. CDR1 and CDR2 from the germline V gene are SGHAT and FQNNGV. Trimming took off 2 bases at V and 0 bases at J, with 5 bases between the two ends. The CDR3 sequence is CASSLTVSYNEQFF. The CDR3 nucleotides read TGTGCCAGCAGCTTAACGGTCTCCTACAATGAGCAGTTCTTC.

This clone was recorded a few times. The chain joins TRBV6-5 to TRBJ1-2; the D gene is possibly TRBD1 (5 bases). The germline V gene encodes CDR1 MNHEY and CDR2 SVGAGI. The length of the CDR3 is 15 residues. V dropped 2 bases and J dropped 4 bases, with 14 bases sitting between them. The CDR3 sequence is CASSYPQGGTYGYTF. DNA for the CDR3: TGTGCCAGCAGTTACCCTCAGGGCGGAACCTATGGCTACACCTTC.

The chain recombines TRBV5-1 with TRBJ2-5, with 8 bases matching TRBD2. The end of the DNA aligns better with TRBJ2-7, so the J call may be wrong. The CDR3 is 16 amino acids. Germline values: CDR1 SGHRS, CDR2 YFSETQ. CDR3 loop: CASSLARGRPNYEQYF. CDR3 DNA: TGCGCCAGCAGCTTGGCACGCGGGAGGCCTAACTACGAGCAGTACTTC.

The chain is built from TRBV28 and TRBJ1-5; perhaps TRBD1 as D (5 bases). Germline CDR1 is MDHEN and CDR2 is SYDVKM. V lost 5 bases and J lost 4, with 9 bases in between. This CDR3 region has 13 residues. In DNA form, the CDR3 reads TGTGCCAGCAGTCCCCGACAGAATCAGCCCCAGCATTTT. Amino acids: CASSPRQNQPQHF.

V and J are TRBV7-9 and TRBJ2-2; 11 nucleotides line up with TRBD2. J gave up 1 base and V 4 bases, and 8 bases lay outside the gene matches. The CDR3 has 18 residues. Per germline, CDR1 SEHNR and CDR2 FQNEAQ (reference sequence). CDR3 in DNA: TGTGCCAGCAGCTCCAAGGGGACTAGCGGACAGAACACCGGGGAGCTGTTTTTT. Translating gives CASSSKGTSGQNTGELFF. Supplemented by reference TRBV7-9 and TRBJ2-2, the full variable domain reads DTGVSQNPRHKITKRGQNVTFRCDPISEHNRLYWYRQTLGQGPEFLTYFQNEAQLEKSRLLSDRFSAERPKGSFSTLEIQRTEQGDSAMYLCASSSKGTSGQNTGELFFGEGSRLTVL.

The chain recombines TRBV18 with TRBJ1-1; TRBD1 agrees at 10 bases. CDR1 and CDR2 from the germline V gene are KGHSH and LQKENI. Trimming cost V 4 bases and J 6 bases; bases outside gene matches: 2. The CDR3 is 13 residues long. In nucleotides, the CDR3 is TGTGCCAGCTCACTAGGACAGGGGGCTGAAGCTTTCTTT. As protein: CASSLGQGAEAFF.

This chain uses TRBV2 with TRBJ2-7; 8 bases line up with TRBD2. Germline V lookup: CDR1 SNHLY, CDR2 FYNNEI. The ends lost 6 bases at V and 0 bases at J; junction bases unmatched: 4. CDR3 length equals 14 residues. The chain's CDR3 is CASRLSGNSYEQYF. As DNA, the CDR3 is TGTGCCAGCAGACTTAGCGGGAACTCCTACGAGCAGTACTTC.

In this sample, this clone turned up once. The chain combines TRBV10-1 with TRBJ2-1, with D possibly being TRBD1 (5 bases). The germline gives CDR1 WNHNN, CDR2 SYGVQD (reference sequence). CDR3 size: 16 residues. The V gene lost 0 bases and the J gene lost 3 bases, with 12 bases spanning the gap. CDR3 region: CASSESKVGLYNEQFF. The CDR3 nucleotides read TGCGCCAGCAGTGAGTCGAAAGTGGGGCTCTACAATGAGCAGTTCTTC.

The rearrangement links TRBV29-1 to TRBJ2-2; 11 positions match TRBD2. Trimming removed 3 bases from V and 7 bases from J; junction bases left unmatched: 7. CDR1 and CDR2 from the germline V gene are SQVTM and ANQGSEA. The CDR3 is made up of 15 amino acids. In DNA, the CDR3 is TGCAGCGTTGAGGTGACTAGCGGGACCAACGGGGAGCTGTTTTTT. Amino acids: CSVEVTSGTNGELFF.

The chain couples TRBV27 to TRBJ2-5, with D uncertain. The germline CDR1 and CDR2 sequences are MNHEY and SMNVEV (reference sequence). V was pared by 3 bases and J by 2 bases, with 7 bases between. The CDR3 totals 13 residues. CDR3 amino acids: CASSLHRQETQYF. The DNA for the CDR3 is TGTGCCAGCAGTTTGCACAGACAAGAGACCCAGTACTTC.

The J gene is TRBJ1-5, the V gene TRBV5-1; perhaps TRBD1 as D (6 bases). Between the trimmed V and J ends, which lost 0 bases and 7 bases, there was a span of 11 bases. CDR3 length equals 14 residues. Per the germline V gene, CDR1 is SGHRS and CDR2 is YFSETQ. CDR3: CASSLDREGQPQHF. CDR3 DNA sequence: TGCGCCAGCAGCTTGGACAGGGAGGGACAGCCCCAGCATTTT.

This sequence joins TRBV28 and TRBJ1-6, with D tentatively TRBD1 (6 bases). Looked up from germline, CDR1 is MDHEN and CDR2 is SYDVKM. V dropped 1 base and J dropped 2 bases, with 18 bases sitting between them. The CDR3 runs 19 residues. Written as DNA, the CDR3 is TGTGCCAGCAGTTTATTGACAGGTGATAAATGGGCCTATAATTCACCCCTCCACTTT. It is translated as CASSLLTGDKWAYNSPLHF.

The chain employs TRBV30 and TRBJ1-1; maybe TRBD1 (6 bases). CDR3 length: 15 residues. Germline V gene data show CDR1 as GTSNPN and CDR2 as SVGIG (reference sequence). V was clipped by 1 base and J by 4 bases, with 16 bases between them. CDR3: CAWSGPQRRGTEAFF. The CDR3 coding sequence is TGTGCCTGGAGTGGGCCCCAGCGCAGGGGCACTGAAGCTTTCTTT. The entire variable domain, with the rest obtained from reference TRBV30 and TRBJ1-1, is as follows: SQTIHQWPATLVQPVGSPLSLECTVEGTSNPNLYWYRQAAGRGLQLLFYSVGIGQISSEVPQNLSASRPQDRQFILSSKKLLLSDSGFYLCAWSGPQRRGTEAFFGQGTRLTVV.

The chain employs TRBV30 and TRBJ1-2; no clear D. Trimming shortened V by 8 bases and J by 1 base, and 11 bases separated the two germline ends. The CDR3 spans 12 residues. CDR1 GTSNPN and CDR2 SVGIG come from the germline V gene (reference sequence). The CDR3 loop reads CASLKFNYGYTF. The CDR3 DNA sequence: TGTGCCAGCTTAAAATTTAACTATGGCTACACCTTC.

The chain joins TRBV28 to TRBJ1-6; tentative D call: TRBD1 (6 bases). In germline, CDR1 is MDHEN, CDR2 SYDVKM. The CDR3 contains 18 residues. Deletions cut 7 bases from V and 4 bases from J, with 23 bases between. The CDR3 spells CASTQQGARTIYNSPLHF. Written as DNA, the CDR3 is TGTGCCAGCACCCAACAGGGAGCTCGAACCATTTATAATTCACCCCTCCACTTT.

The chain recombines TRBV5-1 with TRBJ1-1, with D possibly TRBD1 on 5 matching bases. The germline V gene has CDR1 SGHRS and CDR2 YFSETQ. V was shortened by 4 bases and J by 0 bases, with 16 bases between the two germline ends. There are 16 residues in the CDR3. The CDR3 bases are TGCGCCAGCAGCCGAGAACGGACAAACTTGAACACTGAAGCTTTCTTT. Protein sequence: CASSRERTNLNTEAFF. Using reference TRBV5-1 and TRBJ1-1 for the parts outside the CDR3, the full variable domain is KAGVTQTPRYLIKTRGQQVTLSCSPISGHRSVSWYQQTPGQGLQFLFEYFSETQRNKGNFPGRFSGRQFSNSRSEMNVSTLELGDSALYLCASSRERTNLNTEAFFGQGTRLTVV.

This clone was seen once. The J gene is TRBJ2-1, the V gene TRBV11-2, with D unresolved. Germline V lookup: CDR1 SGHAT, CDR2 FQNNGV. The V end was cut by 3 bases, the J end by 10 bases, with 10 bases between. The CDR3 is 12 amino acids. The CDR3 DNA is TGTGCCAGCAGCTTTGTTCTCGAGGAGCAGTTCTTC. Encoded protein: CASSFVLEEQFF.

This chain links TRBV27 with TRBJ2-2, with D possibly TRBD2 on 6 matching bases. The CDR3 consists of 15 residues. The V end was cut by 2 bases, the J end by 5 bases, with 12 bases between. Germline CDR1 is MNHEY and CDR2 is SMNVEV (reference sequence). This CDR3 is CASSLGGVWTGELFF. CDR3 coding DNA: TGTGCCAGCAGTTTAGGCGGGGTATGGACCGGGGAGCTGTTTTTT.